The 2 T cell receptor beta chains below were found in one sample sequenced in a study of T cell responses to AZD1222 COVID-19 vaccine listed by TCRdb under 2021. The protocol used for the library was the immunoSEQ multiplex PCR assay. TCRdb mirrors the immuneACCESS table, restricted to in-frame sequences. Some clones are absent from its copies; in checked studies, under half trace to an unresolved V gene, and the reason for the others is unknown. The sample includes about 73,000 clones, with around 89% observed a single time. The ten largest clones capture roughly 20% of the sample. The sample's time point label is to be understood as: baseline before first vaccination. The source was peripheral blood, collected on day 0 of AZD1222 vaccination. Receptors originate from an adult in good health.

This chain joins TRBV9 and TRBJ2-2, with no clear D. V dropped 0 bases and J dropped 6 bases, with 9 bases sitting between them. From germline, CDR1 is SGDLS and CDR2 YYNGEE. CDR3 length: 14 amino acids. The CDR3 bases are TGTGCCAGCAGCGTAGCGGGCAATCCCGGGGAGCTGTTTTTT. Its protein is CASSVAGNPGELFF.

This chain joins TRBV7-9 and TRBJ2-7; D is perhaps TRBD1 (6 bases). Germline V CDR1 and CDR2: SEHNR, FQNEAQ (reference sequence). This CDR3 spans 17 amino acids. V lost 2 bases, J lost 1 base, and 18 bases lay in between. DNA of the CDR3: TGTGCCAGCAGCTTACCCGAGGGGGACACCACTTCCTACGAGCAGTACTTC. This sequence encodes CASSLPEGDTTSYEQYF.